The 20 T cell receptor beta chains in this list originate from one sample, sequenced in a study of metastatic and nonmetastatic thyroid tumors. Patients underwent thyroid surgery, and none had received any treatment before it. TCRdb recomputed clones from the PCR reads via MiXCR. Among approximately 35,000 clones, less than 40% were seen once, and the ten largest hold roughly 22%. The specimen was tumor tissue. The source is a female donor with papillary thyroid cancer or a benign thyroid nodule (not recorded which). Some clones in this sample may be carry-over from other donors' samples.

In this sample, this clone turned up a few times. V is TRBV25-1 and J is TRBJ1-4, with D unclear. CDR1 and CDR2 from the germline V gene are MGHDK and SYGVNS. Trimming took off 0 bases at V and 14 bases at J, with 25 bases between the two ends. This CDR3 spans 17 amino acids. This CDR3 is CASSEYCVEDGRPRLFF. The CDR3 DNA follows: TGTGCCAGCAGTGAATATTGCGTTGAGGACGGCCGGCCTAGGCTGTTTTTT.

This chain joins TRBV7-3 and TRBJ2-1, with TRBD1 matching 12 bases. V lost 1 base to trimming and J lost 6 bases; unmatched junction nucleotides: 13. Germline CDR1 SGHTA, CDR2 FQGTGA. The CDR3 length is 19 residues. CDR3 protein: CASSLRDRGHVVQGNEQFF. The CDR3 nucleotides read TGTGCCAGCAGCTTAAGGGACAGGGGGCACGTCGTGCAAGGCAATGAGCAGTTCTTC.

The V call is TRBV6-1, the J call TRBJ1-6, with TRBD1 matching over 7 bases. The CDR3 consists of 14 residues. Germline values: CDR1 MNHNS, CDR2 SASEGT. V lost 6 bases to trimming and J lost 9 bases; unmatched junction nucleotides: 8. CDR3 in amino acids: CASSQTGTGSPLHF. Written as DNA, the CDR3 is TGTGCCAGCAGCCAGACAGGGACGGGTTCACCCCTCCACTTT.

The chain links TRBV20-1 to TRBJ2-7; 11 bases are a match to TRBD2. Germline lookup yields CDR1 DFQATT and CDR2 SNEGSKA (reference sequence). Trimming cost V 4 bases and J 5 bases; bases outside gene matches: 7. The CDR3 consists of 14 residues. The CDR3 is CSAIPTSGTDEQYF. For the CDR3, the DNA is TGCAGTGCTATACCGACTAGCGGGACAGACGAGCAGTACTTC.

With respect to this clone: The same CDR3 arises from other DNA sequences in this sample as well. The DNA for the CDR3 is TGTGCCAGCAGTTCTCCGGGACTAGCGGGAGCTTACGAGCAGTACTTC. This codes for CASSSPGLAGAYEQYF. The genes are TRBV27 and TRBJ2-7, with 14 bases aligning to TRBD2. Germline CDR1 is MNHEY and CDR2 is SMNVEV (reference sequence). The V and J ends lost 4 bases and 4 bases, in that order; junction bases with no gene match: 6. CDR3 length: 16 amino acids.

The CDR3 nucleotides read TGTGCCAGTAGTATCCAGGTTTGGGTGTCCCTCCACTTT. Translated, it gives CASSIQVWVSLHF. The chain joins TRBV19 to TRBJ1-6; no definite D call. V dropped 3 bases and J dropped 14 bases, with 14 bases sitting between them. The CDR3 spans 13 residues. Germline CDR1 and CDR2: LNHDA and SQIVND (reference sequence).

The V gene is TRBV20-1, the J gene TRBJ1-1; no firm D call. The CDR3 runs 13 residues. Germline loops: CDR1 DFQATT, CDR2 SNEGSKA (reference sequence). V was trimmed by 0 bases and J by 6 bases, leaving 11 bases between them. CDR3 DNA: TGCAGTGCTAGAGAGGGTGGGTCGGCTGAAGCTTTCTTT. Amino acids: CSAREGGSAEAFF.

This clone was recorded a few times. This rearrangement joins TRBV6-1 to TRBJ1-2; the match to TRBD1 covers 7 bases. V was pared by 6 bases and J by 5 bases, with 12 bases of the junction left unmatched. This CDR3 is 15 amino acids long. Germline CDR1 is MNHNS and CDR2 is SASEGT. The DNA for the CDR3 is TGTGCCAGCAGGATTTTTACCGGGACAGAGTATGGCTACACCTTC. Its translation: CASRIFTGTEYGYTF.

This clone was recorded many times. The V call is TRBV2, the J call TRBJ2-1; 9 nucleotides match TRBD2. Germline V gene sequence: CDR1 SNHLY, CDR2 FYNNEI. Trimming cost V 4 bases and J 0 bases; bases outside gene matches: 7. This CDR3 spans 17 amino acids. CDR3 nucleotide sequence: TGTGCCAGCAGTGTAGAGCGGGAGGAAAGCTCCTACAATGAGCAGTTCTTC. Translated: CASSVEREESSYNEQFF.

This clone was seen a handful of times. This sequence joins TRBV12-3 or TRBV12-4 and TRBJ1-1; D remains ambiguous. V shed 6 bases and J shed 5 bases, with 13 bases lying between them. CDR3 length: 13 amino acids. The CDR3 reads CASRGMGITEAFF. In DNA form, the CDR3 reads TGTGCCAGCAGGGGGATGGGGATAACTGAAGCTTTCTTT.

The rearrangement uses TRBV6-1 and TRBJ2-2; 7 bases line up with TRBD1. The CDR3 extends over 15 amino acids. The V and J ends lost 6 bases and 5 bases, in that order; junction bases with no gene match: 9. Germline V lookup: CDR1 MNHNS, CDR2 SASEGT. CDR3 sequence (DNA): TGTGCCAGCAGCGCACAGGGGTGGGGAACCGGGGAGCTGTTTTTT. It translates to CASSAQGWGTGELFF.

This chain uses TRBV6-1 with TRBJ2-1, with D perhaps assigned TRBD1 or TRBD2 (5 bases each). CDR1 and CDR2 from the germline V gene are MNHNS and SASEGT. The CDR3 contains 16 residues. V was pared by 8 bases and J by 0 bases, with 17 bases between. CDR3 DNA sequence: TGTGCCAGCTCTCCACCACCAGGGAGCTCCTACAATGAGCAGTTCTTC. Its protein is CASSPPPGSSYNEQFF.

The chain employs TRBV29-1 and TRBJ2-7; 9 bases are shared with TRBD1. CDR3 size: 15 residues. Trimming at V came to 3 bases and at J to 4 bases, leaving 10 bases not matched to a gene. Germline V gene sequence: CDR1 SQVTM, CDR2 ANQGSEA. CDR3 protein: CSVESPGTGRYEQYF. DNA of the CDR3: TGCAGCGTTGAGAGCCCCGGGACAGGGAGGTACGAGCAGTACTTC.

V is TRBV27 and J is TRBJ2-3; possible D gene TRBD2, 6 bases. The CDR3 sequence is 16 residues long. Germline assignment: CDR1 MNHEY and CDR2 SMNVEV (reference sequence). V was trimmed by 7 bases and J by 2 bases, leaving 19 bases between them. The CDR3 nucleotides are TGTGCCAGCATGGGTTGGAGGGAGGACTACACAGATACGCAGTATTTT. Translation: CASMGWREDYTDTQYF.

V and J are TRBV7-9 and TRBJ2-7; D is possibly TRBD1 or TRBD2 (5 bases each). This CDR3 has 14 residues. Looked up from germline, CDR1 is SEHNR and CDR2 is FQNEAQ (reference sequence). V lost 5 bases, J lost 0 bases, and 11 bases lay in between. The CDR3 is CASSLRGVSYEQYF. CDR3 in DNA: TGTGCCAGCAGCCTCAGAGGGGTCTCCTACGAGCAGTACTTC.

This clone has ten or more counts. Here the CDR3 reads CASSEGSGGAGPPLHF. The CDR3 nucleotides are TGTGCCAGCAGCGAGGGTTCAGGGGGCGCGGGTCCACCCCTCCACTTT. The chain couples TRBV9 to TRBJ1-6; 8 nucleotides line up with TRBD1. With 3 bases clipped from V and 11 bases from J, the junction kept 13 bases outside the gene matches. Germline V gene sequence: CDR1 SGDLS, CDR2 YYNGEE. The CDR3 spans 16 residues.

The chain couples TRBV7-3 to TRBJ1-3; the D is unclear. CDR3 length: 15 amino acids. V was pared by 2 bases and J by 2 bases, with 10 bases between. Germline CDR1 and CDR2: SGHTA and FQGTGA. The CDR3 spells CASSLLRRTGNTIYF. CDR3 nucleotide sequence: TGTGCCAGCAGCTTACTACGTCGCACTGGAAACACCATATATTTT. Combining the CDR3 with reference TRBV7-3 and TRBJ1-3 gives the whole variable domain GAGVSQTPSNKVTEKGKYVELRCDPISGHTALYWYRQSLGQGPEFLIYFQGTGAADDSGLPNDRFFAVRPEGSVSTLKIQRTERGDSAVYLCASSLLRRTGNTIYFGEGSWLTVV.

This clone showed up just a few times. The V call is TRBV2, the J call TRBJ1-2; a weak D match, TRBD1 (5 bases). The CDR3 covers 18 residues. Germline CDR1 and CDR2: SNHLY and FYNNEI. V lost 0 bases, J lost 6 bases, and 23 bases lay in between. The DNA of the CDR3 is TGTGCCAGCAGTGAAGCGCTTCTAGGGAGGGGCAGGACGGATGGCTACACCTTC. Translated, it gives CASSEALLGRGRTDGYTF.

The CDR3 region has the DNA TGTGCCAGCAGTTACTCGAATCAGGGGGCGGCCGGTATTGAAGCTTTCTTT. Protein: CASSYSNQGAAGIEAFF. This rearrangement joins TRBV6-5 to TRBJ1-1; TRBD1 agrees at 8 bases. V shed 0 bases and J 7 bases; nucleotides not matched to a gene: 13. The CDR3 length is 17 residues. Germline V gene sequence: CDR1 MNHEY, CDR2 SVGAGI.

This clone was observed a handful of times. The rearrangement links TRBV7-2 to TRBJ2-5, with unresolved D. The CDR3 is 12 residues long. Germline values: CDR1 SGHTA, CDR2 FQGNSA. The V end was cut by 6 bases, the J end by 5 bases, with 10 bases between. The CDR3 sequence: CASSRPGETQYF. CDR3 nucleotides: TGTGCCAGCAGTCGCCCCGGGGAGACCCAGTACTTC.